Listed below are T cell receptor beta chains from one sample, sequenced in a study of blood T cell repertoires in COVID-19. TCRdb's copy holds only in-frame clones and misses some; the assay was immunoSEQ multiplex PCR. The sample lists about 75,000 clones, around 90% occurring once. The sample consisted of peripheral blood. These receptors were obtained from a human donor in a cohort sampled during active COVID-19. Each CDR3 is given with its conserved first and last residue. D genes are given only for firm matches. For some rows the clone size is stated as once, few or many, or as a class when expanded; others skip it.

TRBJ1-4	few	NA	TRBV7-8	CASSLAGAGLNEKLFF	TGTGCCAGCAGCTTAGCTGGGGCCGGGCTTAATGAAAAACTGTTTTTT
TRBJ2-2	NA	TRBD1	TRBV27	CASSYTGAGELFF	TGTGCCAGCAGTTACACAGGGGCCGGGGAGCTGTTTTTT
TRBJ2-5	once	TRBD1	TRBV5-1	CASSLGDREETQYF	TGCGCCAGCAGCTTGGGGGACAGAGAAGAGACCCAGTACTTC
TRBJ1-3	once	NA	TRBV7-2	CASSPRQSLSGNTIYF	TGTGCCAGCAGCCCCCGACAGAGTCTCTCTGGAAACACCATATATTTT
TRBJ2-7	NA	TRBD2	TRBV4-3	CASSQGSGGPYEQYF	TGCGCCAGCAGCCAAGGTAGCGGGGGACCCTACGAGCAGTACTTC
TRBJ2-7	NA	TRBD2	TRBV5-4	CASSLGTSGSYEQYF	TGTGCCAGCTCCCTCGGGACTAGCGGATCCTACGAGCAGTACTTC
TRBJ2-7	NA	NA	TRBV6-2/TRBV6-3	CASSYLAYEQYF	TGTGCCAGCAGTTACCTAGCCTACGAGCAGTACTTC
TRBJ2-2	NA	NA	TRBV4-3	CASSPEGIQNTGELFF	TGCGCCAGCAGCCCTGAGGGAATCCAGAACACCGGGGAGCTGTTTTTT
TRBJ2-1	NA	TRBD1	TRBV19	CASLGVKTGALPTLFF	TGTGCCAGTTTGGGGGTCAAGACAGGGGCCCTCCCTACCCTGTTCTTC
TRBJ1-1	NA	NA	TRBV3-1/TRBV3-2	CASSQDRSHTEAFF	TGTGCCAGCAGCCAAGACCGGTCCCACACTGAAGCTTTCTTT
TRBJ1-2	NA	NA	TRBV3-1/TRBV3-2	CASSQDRPGGANYGYTF	TGTGCCAGCAGCCAAGACCGACCCGGAGGAGCTAACTATGGCTACACCTTC
TRBJ1-5	NA	NA	TRBV7-2	CASSPRVNQPQHF	TGTGCCAGCAGCCCCCGAGTAAATCAGCCCCAGCATTTT
TRBJ1-5	NA	NA	TRBV11-2	CASSKYPGQNQPQHF	TGTGCCAGCAGCAAATATCCGGGACAAAATCAGCCCCAGCATTTT
TRBJ2-1	once	TRBD1	TRBV30	CAWSVGTGRIGEQFF	TGTGCCTGGAGTGTAGGGACAGGGAGAATAGGTGAGCAGTTCTTC
TRBJ2-1	NA	TRBD2	TRBV19	CASSKTSGGYNEQFF	TGTGCCAGTAGTAAAACTAGCGGGGGGTACAATGAGCAGTTCTTC
TRBJ1-6	NA	TRBD1	TRBV5-8	CASSQFGTGGTALHF	TGTGCCAGCAGCCAATTTGGGACAGGGGGAACGGCCCTCCACTTT
TRBJ2-7	NA	NA	TRBV15	CATSSPGEPWQYF	TGTGCCACCAGCTCCCCGGGTGAACCCTGGCAGTACTTC
TRBJ2-5	NA	TRBD1	TRBV7-9	CASSPDRGGQETQYF	TGTGCCAGCAGCCCTGACAGGGGGGGCCAAGAGACCCAGTACTTC
TRBJ2-7	once	NA	TRBV6-6	CASSPQGYEQYF	TGTGCCAGCAGTCCTCAGGGCTACGAGCAGTACTTC
TRBJ2-5	once	TRBD2	TRBV5-4	CASSLIAGGPQETQYF	TGTGCCAGCAGCTTGATAGCGGGAGGGCCCCAAGAGACCCAGTACTTC
TRBJ2-7	NA	TRBD1	TRBV10-2	CASIGTGGLYEQYF	TGCGCCAGCATTGGAACAGGGGGCTTATACGAGCAGTACTTC
TRBJ2-7	once	TRBD2	TRBV19	CASSPGTSAYEQYF	TGTGCCAGTAGTCCCGGGACTAGCGCCTACGAGCAGTACTTC
TRBJ2-1	NA	TRBD1	TRBV27	CASMVMGGQAYNEQFF	TGTGCCAGCATGGTAATGGGGGGACAGGCCTACAATGAGCAGTTCTTC
TRBJ2-7	once	TRBD1	TRBV4-3	CASSQTGTGPYEQYF	TGCGCCAGCAGCCAAACCGGGACAGGGCCCTACGAGCAGTACTTC
TRBJ2-5	NA	NA	TRBV7-8	CASSPTTGRMGETQYF	TGTGCCAGCAGCCCTACGACAGGGAGGATGGGAGAGACCCAGTACTTC
TRBJ2-2	NA	TRBD1	TRBV5-1	CASSSGTAPGELFF	TGCGCCAGCAGCTCCGGGACAGCCCCCGGGGAGCTGTTTTTT
TRBJ2-3	NA	TRBD2	TRBV6-6	CASRFGSGGAKDTQYF	TGTGCCAGCAGGTTTGGGAGCGGGGGGGCCAAAGATACGCAGTATTTT
TRBJ1-1	NA	NA	TRBV11-2	CASRSQVNTEAFF	TGTGCCAGCAGATCGCAGGTCAACACTGAAGCTTTCTTT
TRBJ1-5	NA	NA	TRBV27	CASSPTTGWNQPQHF	TGTGCCAGCAGCCCAACCACAGGGTGGAATCAGCCCCAGCATTTT
TRBJ2-7	NA	TRBD2	TRBV7-8	CASSLVTSENYEQYF	TGTGCCAGCAGCTTAGTGACTAGCGAGAACTACGAGCAGTACTTC
TRBJ2-3	NA	NA	TRBV5-1	CASSRADEWDTQYF	TGCGCCAGCAGCCGAGCGGATGAATGGGATACGCAGTATTTT
TRBJ2-7	NA	NA	TRBV7-9	CASSLGMADIYEQYF	TGTGCCAGCAGCTTAGGGATGGCAGACATCTACGAGCAGTACTTC
TRBJ1-1	NA	NA	TRBV21-1	CASSKEGAGGMNTEAFF	TGTGCCAGCAGCAAAGAGGGGGCAGGGGGGATGAACACTGAAGCTTTCTTT
TRBJ2-3	NA	TRBD1	TRBV2	CASRPRPRTGFSTDTQYF	TGTGCCAGCAGACCAAGGCCGAGGACAGGCTTTAGCACAGATACGCAGTATTTT
TRBJ2-7	NA	TRBD2	TRBV19	CASSDRLAGGIEQYF	TGTGCCAGTAGTGATCGACTAGCGGGGGGGATCGAGCAGTACTTC
TRBJ1-1	NA	TRBD1	TRBV14	CASSQAGGSGEAFF	TGTGCCAGCAGCCAAGCAGGGGGCTCGGGTGAAGCTTTCTTT
TRBJ2-7	NA	TRBD1	TRBV19	CASRGTPGQSYEQYF	TGTGCCAGTAGGGGGACGCCGGGACAGAGTTACGAGCAGTACTTC
TRBJ1-2	NA	TRBD1	TRBV19	CASKSRDRAGYTF	TGTGCCAGTAAATCCCGGGACAGGGCTGGCTACACCTTC
TRBJ1-5	NA	NA	TRBV19	CATARAGQPGGNQPQHF	TGTGCCACCGCCCGGGCAGGCCAACCGGGGGGCAATCAGCCCCAGCATTTT
TRBJ2-3	NA	NA	TRBV29-1	CSARGASTDTQYF	TGCAGCGCCAGGGGGGCCAGCACAGATACGCAGTATTTT
TRBJ2-3	NA	TRBD2	TRBV5-4	CASSSDAGGVTDTQYF	TGTGCCAGCAGCTCGGATGCGGGAGGAGTCACAGATACGCAGTATTTT
TRBJ2-2	NA	NA	TRBV25-1	CASSEYTPNTGELFF	TGTGCCAGCAGTGAATATACTCCGAACACCGGGGAGCTGTTTTTT
TRBJ1-1	few	NA	TRBV4-2	CASSQRGGGTEAFF	TGTGCCAGCAGCCAGAGGGGAGGAGGCACTGAAGCTTTCTTT
TRBJ2-1	NA	NA	TRBV5-1	CASSTLDLSNEQFF	TGCGCCAGCAGCACCCTCGACTTGAGCAATGAGCAGTTCTTC
TRBJ2-1	NA	TRBD2	TRBV10-3	CAISEGATSYSYNEQFF	TGTGCCATCAGTGAAGGGGCGACTAGCTACTCCTACAATGAGCAGTTCTTC
TRBJ2-3	NA	TRBD2	TRBV5-1	CASSSRTSGLTDTQYF	TGCGCCAGCAGCTCAAGGACTAGCGGACTCACAGATACGCAGTATTTT
TRBJ2-7	NA	NA	TRBV6-5	CASRLDRTTLGEQYF	TGTGCCAGCAGGTTAGACAGGACCACGCTCGGAGAGCAGTACTTC
TRBJ1-3	NA	TRBD1	TRBV10-1	CASRDRGRSGNTIYF	TGCGCCAGCAGAGACAGGGGAAGATCTGGAAACACCATATATTTT
TRBJ2-7	few	NA	TRBV5-6	CASSLFMNRGGNEQYF	TGTGCCAGCAGCTTGTTTATGAACAGGGGAGGCAACGAGCAGTACTTC